This record concerns one T cell receptor beta chain sequence. Its antigen is currently unknown. This record belongs to a study of post-analysis software for immune sequencing data. Study-wide background: The study covered relapsing-remitting, secondary progressive and progressive-relapsing courses of multiple sclerosis.

The CDR3 has 13 amino acids. Germline V gene sequence: CDR1 SQVTM, CDR2 ANQGSEA. Trimming removed 3 bases at V and 5 bases at J, with 11 bases between. General study points: Relative to controls, patients had 5 or 6 TRBV segments at higher frequency, with TRBV5-6, TRBV5-1 and TRBV20-1 among these. F measure clustering grouped samples strongly by preparation batch. Compared against controls, patients with multiple sclerosis displayed significantly lower normalized Chao1 diversity.

Tagging with unique molecular identifiers was a feature of the TCR beta cDNA libraries. From the PCR reads, TCRdb called clonotypes with MiXCR, one entry per CDR3 protein. The table includes hundreds of thousands of distinct CDR3 sequences, about a third detected once. The chain combines TRBV29-1 with TRBJ2-1; D call uncertain. Input material: blood. The sequence derives from a girl aged 5-17 years with multiple sclerosis. The CDR3 coding sequence is TGCAGCGTTGACCCCTTGGCAGACAATGAGCAGTTCTTC. Its translation: CSVDPLADNEQFF.